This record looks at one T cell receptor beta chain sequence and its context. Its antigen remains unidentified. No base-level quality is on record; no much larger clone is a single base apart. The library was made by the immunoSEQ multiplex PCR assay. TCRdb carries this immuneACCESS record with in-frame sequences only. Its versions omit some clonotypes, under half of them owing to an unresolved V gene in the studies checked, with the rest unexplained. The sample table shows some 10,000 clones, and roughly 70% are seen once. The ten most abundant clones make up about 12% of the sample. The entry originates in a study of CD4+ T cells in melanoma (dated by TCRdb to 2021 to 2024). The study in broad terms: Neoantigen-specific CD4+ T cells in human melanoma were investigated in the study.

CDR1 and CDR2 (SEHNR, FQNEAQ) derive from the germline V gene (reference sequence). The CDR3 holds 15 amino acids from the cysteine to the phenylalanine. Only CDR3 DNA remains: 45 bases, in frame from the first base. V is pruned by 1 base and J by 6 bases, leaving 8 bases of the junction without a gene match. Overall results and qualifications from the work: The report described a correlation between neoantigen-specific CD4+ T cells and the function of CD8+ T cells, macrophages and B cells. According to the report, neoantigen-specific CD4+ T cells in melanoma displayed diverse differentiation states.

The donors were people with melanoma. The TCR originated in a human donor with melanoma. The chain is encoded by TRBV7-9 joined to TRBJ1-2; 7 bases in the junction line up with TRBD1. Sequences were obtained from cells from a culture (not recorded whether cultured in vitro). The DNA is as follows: TGTGCCAGCAGCTTAGAGGGGGCCAGGTCGGATGGCTACACCTTC. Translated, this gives CASSLEGARSDGYTF.